A single sample gave rise to the 14 T cell receptor beta chains below, sequenced in a study of CD8+ T cells in alopecia areata. Extraction and reverse transcription of RNA yielded cDNA as the sequencing template. Produced via immunoSEQ multiplex PCR; TCRdb's table is partial and in-frame only. The sample consists of 170,000 or so clones, 50% to 75% of them appearing once. The specimen comprised CD4+ T cells sorted from blood, sampled at week 0. The receptors originated from a human donor with alopecia areata.

CDR3 sequence (DNA): TGTGCCAGCAGCTTTGGACAGGGGGTGGATGGCTACACCTTC. Encoded protein: CASSFGQGVDGYTF. This chain links TRBV7-9 with TRBJ1-2; TRBD1 aligns across 10 bases. J gave up 6 bases and V 3 bases, and 4 bases lay outside the gene matches. CDR3 length equals 14 residues. Looked up from germline, CDR1 is SEHNR and CDR2 is FQNEAQ (reference sequence).

This chain links TRBV15 with TRBJ1-5; no reliable D call. The CDR3 contains 14 residues. The germline V gene has CDR1 LNHNV and CDR2 YYDKDF (reference sequence). V was pared by 0 bases and J by 6 bases, with 9 bases between. The chain's CDR3 is CATSRERDSQPQHF. The CDR3 bases are TGTGCCACCAGCAGAGAGAGGGATAGTCAGCCCCAGCATTTT.

The chain couples TRBV7-9 to TRBJ1-1, with TRBD1 as a possible D gene (5 bases). CDR1 SEHNR and CDR2 FQNEAQ come from the germline V gene (reference sequence). Trimming took off 4 bases at V and 5 bases at J, with 20 bases between the two ends. The CDR3 loop spans 16 amino acids. CDR3 residues: CASSSRTRGSETEAFF. The CDR3 DNA is TGTGCCAGCAGCTCCCGGACCCGGGGGTCGGAGACTGAAGCTTTCTTT.

This clone showed up just once. This chain connects TRBV29-1 to TRBJ2-7, with a weak D call TRBD2 (5 bases). The V end was cut by 4 bases, the J end by 1 base, with 11 bases between. The CDR3 loop spans 13 amino acids. CDR1 is SQVTM, CDR2 ANQGSEA, per germline. CDR3 bases: TGCAGCGTTGGTCCCGGGGAATCCTACGAGCAGTACTTC. It yields the protein CSVGPGESYEQYF.

The CDR3 DNA reads TGTGCCAGCAGCGAACAGGGGGCCTATGGCTACACCTTC. Translated, it gives CASSEQGAYGYTF. The gene calls are TRBV9 and TRBJ1-2; 9 nucleotides match TRBD1. The V gene end was trimmed by 3 bases and the J gene end by 4 bases; junction bases not matched to a gene: 1. The CDR3 covers 13 residues. CDR1 is SGDLS and CDR2 is YYNGEE in the germline V gene.

This clone was picked up a small number of times. V usage is TRBV29-1 and J usage is TRBJ2-7; the D is unclear. CDR1 and CDR2 from the germline V gene are SQVTM and ANQGSEA. CDR3 length equals 14 residues. V was shortened by 6 bases and J by 6 bases, with 21 bases between the two germline ends. CDR3 nucleotides: TGCAGCGTCCGGATCCTGACCCAATTTGGCGAGCAGTACTTC. As protein: CSVRILTQFGEQYF.

This rearrangement joins TRBV30 to TRBJ1-5; D not certain. The germline V gene has CDR1 GTSNPN and CDR2 SVGIG (reference sequence). There are 13 residues in the CDR3. The V gene lost 5 bases and the J gene lost 7 bases, with 15 bases spanning the gap. In DNA form, the CDR3 reads TGTGCCTGGGGGAGGGAGGCCGGGCAGCCCCAGCATTTT. Amino acids: CAWGREAGQPQHF.

V usage is TRBV6-1 and J usage is TRBJ1-1; TRBD1 is a possible D gene (6 bases). Germline CDR1 is MNHNS and CDR2 is SASEGT. Trimming took 4 bases from V and 1 from J, leaving 7 bases between them. The CDR3 spans 13 residues. The chain's CDR3 is CASSGTENTEAFF. CDR3 bases: TGTGCCAGCAGTGGGACAGAGAACACTGAAGCTTTCTTT.

This clone was found a few times. The chain recombines TRBV28 with TRBJ1-6; D remains unclear. Germline values: CDR1 MDHEN, CDR2 SYDVKM. Trimming took 3 bases from V and 4 from J, leaving 4 bases between them. The CDR3 sequence is 13 residues long. The CDR3 protein is CASSLGYNSPLHF. The CDR3 nucleotides read TGTGCCAGCAGTTTGGGTTATAATTCACCCCTCCACTTT.

This clone was counted a few times. This chain uses TRBV29-1 with TRBJ2-5; 11 bases align to TRBD2. The CDR3 is 14 residues long. The trim removed 3 bases at V and 5 bases at J, leaving 5 bases unmatched. From germline, CDR1 is SQVTM and CDR2 ANQGSEA. Here the CDR3 DNA reads TGCAGCGTTGACGTAGCGGGGGGGCGCGAGACCCAGTACTTC. Amino acids: CSVDVAGGRETQYF. Complete variable domain (other parts from reference TRBV29-1 and TRBJ2-5): SAVISQKPSRDICQRGTSLTIQCQVDSQVTMMFWYRQQPGQSLTLIATANQGSEATYESGFVIDKFPISRPNLTFSTLTVSNMSPEDSSIYLCSVDVAGGRETQYFGPGTRLLVL.

This clone was observed a few times. The J gene is TRBJ2-2, the V gene TRBV4-1, with 8 bases that match TRBD1. This CDR3 has 15 residues. The ends lost 4 bases at V and 4 bases at J; junction bases unmatched: 5. The V gene's germline CDR1 is MGHRA and CDR2 YSYEKL. CDR3 nucleotide sequence: TGCGCCAGCAGCCGAGACGGACAGGGCACCGGGGAGCTGTTTTTT. It codes for CASSRDGQGTGELFF.

J is TRBJ1-4 and V is TRBV29-1; tentatively, D is TRBD1 (5 bases). The ends were cut back, 4 bases at V and 4 bases at J, with 7 bases in the middle. Germline loops: CDR1 SQVTM, CDR2 ANQGSEA. The CDR3 is 12 amino acids. The CDR3 DNA follows: TGCAGCGTTGCAGGGCTTAATGAAAAACTGTTTTTT. Translation: CSVAGLNEKLFF. Variable domain in full (rest from reference TRBV29-1 and TRBJ1-4): SAVISQKPSRDICQRGTSLTIQCQVDSQVTMMFWYRQQPGQSLTLIATANQGSEATYESGFVIDKFPISRPNLTFSTLTVSNMSPEDSSIYLCSVAGLNEKLFFGSGTQLSVL.

The chain couples TRBV27 to TRBJ2-3; D is unresolved. CDR1 is MNHEY and CDR2 is SMNVEV in the germline V gene (reference sequence). V lost 11 bases to trimming and J lost 0 bases, with 18 bases between them. This CDR3 has 15 residues. CDR3 region: CAARAWATSTDTQYF. The CDR3 DNA follows: TGTGCCGCCAGAGCCTGGGCCACTAGCACAGATACGCAGTATTTT.

J is TRBJ1-1 and V is TRBV2; possibly TRBD1 for D (5 bases). Looked up from germline, CDR1 is SNHLY and CDR2 is FYNNEI. The CDR3 has 13 amino acids. V gave up 6 bases and J gave up 6 bases, with 14 bases separating them. The chain's CDR3 is CASSQEGLAEAFF. As DNA, the CDR3 is TGTGCCAGCAGCCAGGAGGGGTTGGCTGAAGCTTTCTTT.